The 18 T cell receptor beta chains presented below share a single source sample, sequenced in a study of T cells in Graves' hyperthyroidism and ophthalmopathy. TCR beta CDR3 regions were amplified from RNA. First-round RT-PCR with HTBI primers amplified the TCR CDR3 region. TCRdb reprocessed the multiplex PCR reads via MiXCR and lists one record per CDR3 protein. In the table there are around 610,000 distinct CDR3 sequences, approximately 15% of which are singletons. The sequencing sample was made of blood. The source is a woman in her thirties or forties with Graves' ophthalmopathy.

The genes are TRBV3-1 and TRBJ2-5; D may match TRBD1 or TRBD2 (7 bases each). The CDR3 length is 13 residues. V gave up 4 bases and J gave up 7 bases, with 13 bases separating them. Germline-derived CDR1 and CDR2 are LGHDT and YNNKEL (reference sequence). For the CDR3, the DNA is TGTGCCAGCAGCCCCAGGGGGGGAGCGACCCAGTACTTC. Translating it yields CASSPRGGATQYF.

This clonotype was recorded at least ten times. The rearrangement links TRBV6-5 to TRBJ2-7; a possible D gene is TRBD2 (6 bases). Trimming took 8 bases from V and 1 from J, leaving 15 bases between them. CDR1 is MNHEY, CDR2 SVGAGI, per germline. CDR3 length: 14 residues. CDR3 coding DNA: TGTGCCAGCGGGGGGTTGCAGCGGTCCTACGAGCAGTACTTC. It yields the protein CASGGLQRSYEQYF.

V usage is TRBV6-2 or TRBV6-3 and J usage is TRBJ2-2; 9 bases are shared with TRBD2. This CDR3 is 20 amino acids long. Germline V CDR1 and CDR2: MNHEY, SVGEGT. With 10 bases clipped from V and 5 bases from J, the junction kept 26 bases outside the gene matches. CDR3 DNA sequence: TGTGCCACCACGTACCGGGATTCGCAAGGACTAGCGCTTAGTACCGGGGAGCTGTTTTTT. Its translation is CATTYRDSQGLALSTGELFF.

This clonotype appeared many times. J is TRBJ2-7 and V is TRBV6-5; 8 bases line up with TRBD2. Germline V gene sequence: CDR1 MNHEY, CDR2 SVGAGI. V was clipped by 6 bases and J by 3 bases; unmatched bases: 4. The CDR3 sequence is 13 residues long. The CDR3 spells CASRTTSGYEQYF. CDR3 DNA sequence: TGTGCCAGCAGAACAACTAGCGGCTACGAGCAGTACTTC.

This clonotype was counted a few times. This chain connects TRBV20-1 to TRBJ1-2; TRBD1 matches 8 bases. Germline V lookup: CDR1 DFQATT, CDR2 SNEGSKA (reference sequence). This CDR3 region has 12 residues. Trimming at V came to 5 bases and at J to 7 bases, leaving 6 bases not matched to a gene. CDR3 amino acids: CSAVSGGRGYTF. CDR3 coding DNA: TGCAGTGCTGTGTCAGGGGGCCGTGGCTACACCTTC.

This clonotype occurred many times. V usage is TRBV27 and J usage is TRBJ2-1; weak D call: TRBD2 (6 bases). This CDR3 comprises 14 residues. With 3 bases removed from V and 7 bases from J, the gap between germline ends came to 13 bases. Germline assignment: CDR1 MNHEY and CDR2 SMNVEV (reference sequence). The CDR3 protein is CASSFSGEINEQFF. The CDR3 DNA reads as TGTGCCAGCAGTTTCTCGGGGGAGATTAATGAGCAGTTCTTC.

This clonotype was detected ten times or more. The rearrangement uses TRBV20-1 and TRBJ2-7; TRBD2 matches 9 bases. The CDR3 consists of 12 residues. The V segment lost 3 bases and the J segment 7 bases; nucleotides outside the gene matches: 4. Germline CDR1 is DFQATT and CDR2 is SNEGSKA (reference sequence). The CDR3 DNA sequence: TGCAGTGCTAGTCGTCTAGCGGGAGAGCAGTACTTC. It is translated as CSASRLAGEQYF.

Comment on this clonotype: A much larger clone is a single base away; this may be a read error. The chain couples TRBV14 to TRBJ2-5; no firm D call. V shed 1 base and J shed 2 bases, with 5 bases lying between them. The CDR3 length is 13 residues. CDR1 and CDR2 from the germline V gene are SGHDN and FVKESK. This chain's CDR3 is CASSQVSQETQYF. In DNA, the CDR3 is TGTGCCAGCAGCCAAGTTTCGCAAGAGACCCAGTACTTC.

The gene calls are TRBV12-3 or TRBV12-4 and TRBJ2-7; D remains unclear. The CDR3 extends over 13 amino acids. V was trimmed by 5 bases and J by 3 bases, leaving 11 bases between them. The CDR3 nucleotides read TGTGCCAGCAGTATAGAGGTACTCTACGAGCAGTACTTC. This translates into CASSIEVLYEQYF.

V gene TRBV14 combines with J gene TRBJ1-6; D ambiguous. The germline V and J ends were trimmed by 0 bases and 8 bases, with 20 bases remaining between them. Germline assignment: CDR1 SGHDN and CDR2 FVKESK. The CDR3 is 18 residues long. The CDR3: CASSQDIGRTPVDSPLHF. The DNA for the CDR3 is TGTGCCAGCAGCCAAGATATTGGTCGCACTCCCGTTGATTCACCCCTCCACTTT.

This clonotype was found a few times. V is TRBV5-4 and J is TRBJ2-7; D gene ambiguous. The V end lost 3 bases, the J end lost 0 bases, and 16 bases lay between the germline ends. CDR3 length: 16 amino acids. Germline V gives CDR1 SGHNT, CDR2 YYREEE (reference sequence). DNA for the CDR3: TGTGCCAGCAGCTCCCCCTGGAAAGATGACTCCTACGAGCAGTACTTC. It codes for CASSSPWKDDSYEQYF. Together with reference TRBV5-4 and TRBJ2-7, the CDR3 gives the full variable domain: ETGVTQSPTHLIKTRGQQVTLRCSSQSGHNTVSWYQQALGQGPQFIFQYYREEENGRGNFPPRFSGLQFPNYSSELNVNALELDDSALYLCASSSPWKDDSYEQYFGPGTRLTVT.

For this clonotype: A much larger clone differs from this one at a single base, so this may be a read error. V is TRBV5-1 and J is TRBJ2-7, with D possibly TRBD1 on 7 matching bases. The length of the CDR3 is 14 residues. Germline CDR1 and CDR2: SGHRS and YFSETQ. V lost 3 bases and J 6 bases, leaving 16 bases between the germline ends. CDR3 amino acids: CASSSECQGGEQYF. The CDR3 nucleotides are TGCGCCAGCAGCTCGGAGTGCCAGGGGGGCGAGCAGTACTTC.

The chain links TRBV6-2 or TRBV6-3 to TRBJ2-2; 14 nucleotides agree with TRBD2. There are 19 residues in the CDR3. After removal of 6 bases from V and 4 bases from J, the junction contained 13 bases not matched to a gene. Germline loops: CDR1 MNHEY, CDR2 SVGEGT. In DNA form, the CDR3 reads TGTGCCAGCAGGATCCAGGGACTAGCGGGAGTTAACCCCACCGGGGAGCTGTTTTTT. It codes for CASRIQGLAGVNPTGELFF.

This clonotype was counted many times. This rearrangement joins TRBV20-1 to TRBJ1-2; 7 nucleotides match TRBD1. The CDR3 consists of 13 residues. V was clipped by 4 bases and J by 4 bases; unmatched bases: 6. CDR1 is DFQATT, CDR2 SNEGSKA, per germline (reference sequence). CDR3 nucleotides: TGCAGTGCTACGGACAGGTGGGGCTATGGCTACACCTTC. Translated: CSATDRWGYGYTF.

The rearrangement uses TRBV9 and TRBJ1-3, with D hard to call. V lost 3 bases and J 0 bases, leaving 10 bases between the germline ends. The V gene's germline CDR1 is SGDLS and CDR2 YYNGEE. The CDR3 covers 15 residues. The CDR3 reads CASSALNISGNTIYF. DNA of the CDR3: TGTGCCAGCAGCGCGCTAAATATCTCTGGAAACACCATATATTTT. The full variable domain, rest sourced from reference TRBV9 and TRBJ1-3, is DSGVTQTPKHLITATGQRVTLRCSPRSGDLSVYWYQQSLDQGLQFLIQYYNGEERAKGNILERFSAQQFPDLHSELNLSSLELGDSALYFCASSALNISGNTIYFGEGSWLTVV.

In its sample, this clonotype was seen many times. The chain recombines TRBV19 with TRBJ1-1, with D perhaps matching TRBD1 (6 bases). Germline V gene data show CDR1 as LNHDA and CDR2 as SQIVND (reference sequence). The CDR3 consists of 15 residues. Trimming pared 8 bases from V and 6 bases from J, leaving 22 bases between. CDR3 nucleotide sequence: TGTGCCAGTGTTCGGCTGGGGACAAACGGGGCTGAAGCTTTCTTT. It specifies CASVRLGTNGAEAFF.

Only a few counts were recorded for this clonotype. One end of the junction is discordant with germline, which a read error may explain. CDR3 protein: CASSNTAWKVF. CDR3 coding DNA: TGTGCCAGCAGCAACACTGCGTGGAAAGTCTTC. V is TRBV14 and J is TRBJ2-1; D gene uncertain. The CDR3 runs to 11 residues. Germline V lookup: CDR1 SGHDN, CDR2 FVKESK.

This clonotype was detected many times. The chain recombines TRBV7-2 with TRBJ1-3; tentatively, D is TRBD1 (5 bases). The V and J ends lost 5 bases and 4 bases respectively, with 12 bases between them. CDR3 length equals 14 residues. Germline V lookup: CDR1 SGHTA, CDR2 FQGNSA. The CDR3 reads CASSKWGPGNTIYF. CDR3 nucleotides: TGTGCCAGCAGCAAGTGGGGACCGGGAAACACCATATATTTT.